This T cell receptor beta chain was recorded in a study of T-cell reconstitution after alpha-beta-depleted transplantation in children. Study-level points and caveats: The origin of alpha-beta T cells about two months after transplant was reportedly several hundred expanded graft clones. The main origin of T-cell counts and diversity one year after transplant was newly produced T cells.

This clonotype came up a few times. Antigen unknown. Germline values: CDR1 SGHTA, CDR2 FQGTGA. The V gene lost 6 bases and the J gene lost 2 bases, with 9 bases spanning the gap. The length of the CDR3 is 13 residues. During its preparation, the TCRbeta library received unique molecular identifiers. One entry per CDR3 protein, called by TCRdb with MiXCR from the PCR reads. Of 750,000 to 950,000 distinct CDR3 sequences listed, 16% are singletons. This specimen consisted of PBMCs, mostly from graft donor cells, obtained 360 days after TCRalphabeta/CD19-depleted stem cell transplant. The receptor was isolated from a male patient aged 10 to 17 who had a stem cell transplant for acute lymphoblastic leukemia, so the T cells may come from the graft donor. The V gene is TRBV7-3, the J gene TRBJ2-3; the D is unclear. The CDR3: CASRLTFTDTQYF. In DNA, the CDR3 is TGTGCCAGCAGGTTGACCTTCACAGATACGCAGTATTTT. The whole variable domain, remainder taken from reference TRBV7-3 and TRBJ2-3, is GAGVSQTPSNKVTEKGKYVELRCDPISGHTALYWYRQSLGQGPEFLIYFQGTGAADDSGLPNDRFFAVRPEGSVSTLKIQRTERGDSAVYLCASRLTFTDTQYFGPGTRLTVL.